This T cell receptor beta chain was identified in a study of blood T cell repertoires in COVID-19. Study-wide background: Nucleic acid was either cDNA or gDNA, and it came from T cells, B-cell-depleted T cells, or PBMCs.

Using immunoSEQ multiplex PCR, the repertoire was profiled, and TCRdb retains in-frame clones only, with some absent. The top ten hold 20% of the sample, which has some 87,000 clones, around three quarters seen once. V was clipped by 4 bases and J by 8 bases; unmatched bases: 13. In germline, CDR1 is LGHDT, CDR2 YNNKEL (reference sequence). CDR3 length: 16 amino acids. Sample: peripheral blood. The sequence came from a woman at least 80 years old with active or convalescent COVID-19. This chain connects TRBV3-1 (or the pseudogene TRBV3-2) to TRBJ2-1; TRBD2 matches 8 bases. The CDR3 nucleotides are TGTGCCAGCAGCCTAAGGACGGGGGGGGCCCAGGATGAGCAGTTCTTC. Translation: CASSLRTGGAQDEQFF.